This T cell receptor (beta chain) was observed in a study of shared clonotypes between healthy human individuals. Findings and caveats of the study: Non-shared clonotypes had lower generation probabilities than those shared by all four donors.

Clones were sequenced by immunoSEQ multiplex PCR, and TCRdb holds only the in-frame ones, with some missing. The repertoire holds over a million clones, around 82% seen once, with 0.5% to 0.65% in the top ten. Turning to this clone: Its antigen is not known.

Germline CDR1 ENHRY, CDR2 SYGVKD. This CDR3 region has 15 residues. The V end lost 0 bases, the J end lost 6 bases, and 12 bases lay between the germline ends. The TCR comes from a man aged 18-30 years in good health. Some clones in this sample may be carry-over from other donors' samples. Sequencing was done on a sample of memory CD4+ T cells from PBMCs. Subset meaning: CD45RA-negative fraction. V and J are TRBV10-3 and TRBJ2-4; D is unresolved. CDR3 DNA: TGTGCCATCAGTGAGTCACCCAATTGGGGAAACATTCAGTACTTC. Translation gives CAISESPNWGNIQYF.